The present T cell receptor beta chain was sequenced within a study of regulatory T cells in long-lasting Graves disease. Time point defined: persistent/refractory GD, antithyroid drugs over 5 years with positive TRAb. The TCR library was made from RNA that had been extracted from PBMCs in TRIzol. One endocrinology department in Xi'an, China, was where patients came from. Germline-derived CDR1 and CDR2 are DFQATT and SNEGSKA (reference sequence). This CDR3 contains 14 residues. Researchers made TCR beta libraries by using iRepertoire HTBI primers and running Arm-PCR on CDR3 regions. TCRdb analysed the multiplex PCR reads with MiXCR anew, one entry per CDR3 protein. The table lists 300,000 or so distinct CDR3 sequences, less than 20% of them singletons.

This sequence originates from a female donor with Graves disease. This specimen consisted of peripheral blood mononuclear cells (PBMCs), obtained when the disease was refractory, from a patient treated with antithyroid drugs. The chain employs TRBV20-1 and TRBJ2-6; TRBD1 matches 8 bases. DNA of the CDR3: TGCGGAGTTGTACAGGGGGCTGGGGCCAACGTCCTGACTTTC. Translating gives CGVVQGAGANVLTF.